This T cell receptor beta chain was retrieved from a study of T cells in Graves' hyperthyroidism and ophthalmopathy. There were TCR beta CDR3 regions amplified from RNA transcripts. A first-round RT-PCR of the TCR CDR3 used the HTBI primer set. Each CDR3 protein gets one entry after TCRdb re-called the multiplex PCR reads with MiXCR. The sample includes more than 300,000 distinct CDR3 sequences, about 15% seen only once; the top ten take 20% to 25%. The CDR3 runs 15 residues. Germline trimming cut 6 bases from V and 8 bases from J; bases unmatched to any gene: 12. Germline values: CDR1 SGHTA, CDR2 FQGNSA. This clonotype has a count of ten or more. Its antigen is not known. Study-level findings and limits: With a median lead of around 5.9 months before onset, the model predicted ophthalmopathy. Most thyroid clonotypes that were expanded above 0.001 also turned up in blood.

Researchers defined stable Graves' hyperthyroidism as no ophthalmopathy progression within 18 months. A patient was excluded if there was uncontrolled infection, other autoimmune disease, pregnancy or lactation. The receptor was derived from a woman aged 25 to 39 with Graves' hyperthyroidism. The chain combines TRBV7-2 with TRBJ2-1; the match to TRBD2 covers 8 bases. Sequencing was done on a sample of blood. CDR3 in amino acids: CASRYDGTSTYEQFF. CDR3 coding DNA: TGTGCCAGCAGATATGACGGGACTAGTACCTATGAGCAGTTCTTC. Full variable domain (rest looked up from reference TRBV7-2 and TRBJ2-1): GAGVSQSPSNKVTEKGKDVELRCDPISGHTALYWYRQSLGQGLEFLIYFQGNSAPDKSGLPSDRFSAERTGGSVSTLTIQRTQQEDSAVYLCASRYDGTSTYEQFFGPGTRLTVL.